Included here is one T cell receptor beta chain sequence, with context. Its antigen is not known. This CDR3 has 13 residues. V was shortened by 3 bases and J by 5 bases, with 11 bases between the two germline ends. The V gene's germline CDR1 is GTSNPN and CDR2 SVGIG (reference sequence). The record originates from a study of shared clonotypes between healthy human individuals. In the study overall: Three plates each covered CD4 naive and memory; CD8 naive two, CD8 memory one. General study findings and limits: The generation probabilities recorded for non-shared clonotypes fell below those of clonotypes shared by all four donors.

Assay: immunoSEQ multiplex PCR; the TCRdb copy retains only in-frame clones and omits some. The data contain 2.3 million or so clones, more than 80% of them seen just once; the ten biggest clones take up 0.39%. Healthy adults negative for HIV, lacking recent acute infections or vaccinations, served as donors. The sequence was obtained from a man between 18 and 35 years old in good health. Some clones in this sample may be carry-over from other donors' samples. The sample was naive CD4+ T cells from PBMCs. The subset was: CD45RA+ positively selected. The chain links TRBV30 to TRBJ2-1; no definite D call. CDR3 sequence reads: CAWSAGLNNEQFF. CDR3 DNA: TGTGCCTGGAGCGCCGGATTAAACAATGAGCAGTTCTTC.